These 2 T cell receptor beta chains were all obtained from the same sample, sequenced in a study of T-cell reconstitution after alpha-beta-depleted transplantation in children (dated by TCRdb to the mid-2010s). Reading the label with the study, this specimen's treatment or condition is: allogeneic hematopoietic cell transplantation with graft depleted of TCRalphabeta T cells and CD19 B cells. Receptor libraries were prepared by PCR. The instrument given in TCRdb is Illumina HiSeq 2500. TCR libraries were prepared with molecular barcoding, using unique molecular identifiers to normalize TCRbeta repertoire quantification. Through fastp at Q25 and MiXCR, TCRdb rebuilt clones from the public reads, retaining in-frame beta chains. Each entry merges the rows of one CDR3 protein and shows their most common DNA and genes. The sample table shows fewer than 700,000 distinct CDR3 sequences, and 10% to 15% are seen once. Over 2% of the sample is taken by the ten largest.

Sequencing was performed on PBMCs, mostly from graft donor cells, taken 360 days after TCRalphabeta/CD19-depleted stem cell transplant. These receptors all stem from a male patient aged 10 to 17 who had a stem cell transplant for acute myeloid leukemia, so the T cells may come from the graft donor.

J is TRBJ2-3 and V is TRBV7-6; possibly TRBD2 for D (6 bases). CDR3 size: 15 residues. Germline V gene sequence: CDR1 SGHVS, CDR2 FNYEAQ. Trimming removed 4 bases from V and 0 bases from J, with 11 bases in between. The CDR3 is CASSSGTLSTDTQYF. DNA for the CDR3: TGTGCCAGCAGCTCCGGGACTTTAAGCACAGATACGCAGTATTTT.

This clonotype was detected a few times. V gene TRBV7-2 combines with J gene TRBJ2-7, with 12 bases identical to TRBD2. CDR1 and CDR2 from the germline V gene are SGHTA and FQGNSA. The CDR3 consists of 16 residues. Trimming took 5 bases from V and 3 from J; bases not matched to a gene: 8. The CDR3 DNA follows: TGTGCCAGCAGCCCCTGGACTAGCGGGAAGGTCTACGAGCAGTACTTC. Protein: CASSPWTSGKVYEQYF.